This T cell receptor (beta chain) derives from a study of blood T cell repertoires in COVID-19. Study in general: T cells, B-cell-depleted T cells, or PBMCs provided the cDNA or gDNA that served as material.

How the authors handled the data: Reference gene primer amplification gave estimated nucleated cell counts. Libraries were prepared by immunoSEQ multiplex PCR; TCRdb keeps only in-frame clonotypes and omits some of them. V and J calls and clone size are those listed in that table; D and trimming were worked out from the DNA. The sample has around 260,000 clones, around 80% seen once. Participants, roughly 18 to 100 years old, spanned around 25 US areas. Assignments of participants to cohorts depended upon their own reported clinical history. The sequence came from a man aged 30 to 39 with acute COVID-19. Sequencing was performed on PBMCs or T cells enriched from blood (not recorded which).

CDR3 in amino acids: CSVEDPDRGTGELFF. CDR3 DNA: TGCAGCGTTGAAGATCCCGACAGGGGGACCGGGGAGCTGTTTTTT. This chain joins TRBV29-1 and TRBJ2-2; TRBD1 matches 9 bases. This CDR3 is built from 15 residues. Germline CDR1 is SQVTM and CDR2 is ANQGSEA. Trimming at V came to 0 bases and at J to 5 bases, leaving 4 bases not matched to a gene.